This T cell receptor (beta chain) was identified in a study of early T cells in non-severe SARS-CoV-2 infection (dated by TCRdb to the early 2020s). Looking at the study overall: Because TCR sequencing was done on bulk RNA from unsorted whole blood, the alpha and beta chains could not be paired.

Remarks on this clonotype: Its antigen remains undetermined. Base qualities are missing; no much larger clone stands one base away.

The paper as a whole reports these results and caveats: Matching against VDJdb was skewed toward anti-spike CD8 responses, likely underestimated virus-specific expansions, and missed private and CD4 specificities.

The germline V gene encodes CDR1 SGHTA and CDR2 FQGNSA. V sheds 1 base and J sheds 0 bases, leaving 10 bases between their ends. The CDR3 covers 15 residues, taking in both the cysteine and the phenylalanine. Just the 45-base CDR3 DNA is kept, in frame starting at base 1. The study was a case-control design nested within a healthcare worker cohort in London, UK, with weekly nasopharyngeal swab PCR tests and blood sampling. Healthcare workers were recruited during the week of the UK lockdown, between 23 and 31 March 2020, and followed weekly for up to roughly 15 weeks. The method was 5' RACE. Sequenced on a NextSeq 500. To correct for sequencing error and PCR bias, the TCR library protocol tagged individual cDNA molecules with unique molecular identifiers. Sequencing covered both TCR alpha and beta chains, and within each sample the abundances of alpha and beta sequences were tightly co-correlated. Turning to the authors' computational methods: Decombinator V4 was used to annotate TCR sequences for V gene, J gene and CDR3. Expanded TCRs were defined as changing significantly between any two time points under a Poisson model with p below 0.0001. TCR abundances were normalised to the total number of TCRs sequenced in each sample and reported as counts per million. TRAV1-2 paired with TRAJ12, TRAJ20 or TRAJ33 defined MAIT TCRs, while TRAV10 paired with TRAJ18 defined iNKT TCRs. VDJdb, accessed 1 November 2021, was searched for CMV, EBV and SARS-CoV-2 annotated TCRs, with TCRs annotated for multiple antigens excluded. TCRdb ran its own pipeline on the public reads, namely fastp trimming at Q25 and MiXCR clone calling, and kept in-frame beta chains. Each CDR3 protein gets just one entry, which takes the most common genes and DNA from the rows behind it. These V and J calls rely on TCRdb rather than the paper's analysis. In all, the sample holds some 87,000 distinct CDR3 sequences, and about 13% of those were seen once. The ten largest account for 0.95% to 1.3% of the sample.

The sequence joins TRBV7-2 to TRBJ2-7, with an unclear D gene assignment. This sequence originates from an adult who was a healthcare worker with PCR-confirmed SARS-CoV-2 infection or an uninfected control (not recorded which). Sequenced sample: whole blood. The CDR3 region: CASSLGFGRSYEQYF. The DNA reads TGTGCCAGCAGCTTAGGTTTCGGTCGCTCCTACGAGCAGTACTTC.